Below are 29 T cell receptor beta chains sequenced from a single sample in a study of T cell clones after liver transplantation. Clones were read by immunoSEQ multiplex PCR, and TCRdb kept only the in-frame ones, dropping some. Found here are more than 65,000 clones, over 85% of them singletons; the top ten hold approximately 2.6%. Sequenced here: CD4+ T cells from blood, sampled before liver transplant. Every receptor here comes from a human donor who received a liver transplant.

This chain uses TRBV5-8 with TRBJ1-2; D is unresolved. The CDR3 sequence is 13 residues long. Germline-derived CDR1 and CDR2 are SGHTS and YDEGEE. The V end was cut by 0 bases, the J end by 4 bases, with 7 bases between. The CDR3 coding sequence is TGTGCCAGCAGCTTGGACAGTTTCTATGGCTACACCTTC. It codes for CASSLDSFYGYTF.

The DNA for the CDR3 is TGTGCCAGCAGCCAAACAGGGGGTGGTAATGAAAAACTGTTTTTT. It encodes CASSQTGGGNEKLFF. The chain joins TRBV4-2 to TRBJ1-4; TRBD1 matches at 8 bases. The CDR3 length is 15 residues. J lost 4 bases, V lost 2 bases, and 3 bases had no gene match. Germline V gene lookup returns CDR1 LGHNA and CDR2 YNFKEQ.

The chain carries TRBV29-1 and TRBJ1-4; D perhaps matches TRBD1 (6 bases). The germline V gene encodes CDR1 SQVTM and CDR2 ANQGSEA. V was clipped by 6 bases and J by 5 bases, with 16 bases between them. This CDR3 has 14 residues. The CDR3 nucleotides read TGCAGCGTAATTAGGGGGGGGAGCAATGAAAAACTGTTTTTT. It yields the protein CSVIRGGSNEKLFF.

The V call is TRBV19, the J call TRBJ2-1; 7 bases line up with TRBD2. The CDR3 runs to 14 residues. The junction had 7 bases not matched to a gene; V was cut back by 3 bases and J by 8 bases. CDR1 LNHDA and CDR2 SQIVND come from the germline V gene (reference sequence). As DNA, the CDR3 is TGTGCCAGTAGTATGGTACTAGCGAGCGATGAGCAGTTCTTC. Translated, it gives CASSMVLASDEQFF.

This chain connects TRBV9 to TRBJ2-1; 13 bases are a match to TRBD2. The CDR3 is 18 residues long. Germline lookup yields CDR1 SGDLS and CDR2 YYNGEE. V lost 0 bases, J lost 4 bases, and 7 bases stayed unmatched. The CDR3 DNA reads TGTGCCAGCAGCGTAGTTCCCCCACTAGCGGGAGGGTACAATGAGCAGTTCTTC. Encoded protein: CASSVVPPLAGGYNEQFF.

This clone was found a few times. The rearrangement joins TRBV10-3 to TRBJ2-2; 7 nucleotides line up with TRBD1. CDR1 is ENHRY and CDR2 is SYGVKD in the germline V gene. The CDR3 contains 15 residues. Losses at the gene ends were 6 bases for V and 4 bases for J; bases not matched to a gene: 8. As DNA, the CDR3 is TGTGCCATCAGGGAACAGGGGTCGGGCACCGGGGAGCTGTTTTTT. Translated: CAIREQGSGTGELFF.

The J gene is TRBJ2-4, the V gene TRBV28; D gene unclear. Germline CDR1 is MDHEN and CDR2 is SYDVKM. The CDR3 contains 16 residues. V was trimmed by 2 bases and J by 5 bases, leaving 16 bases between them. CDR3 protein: CASSLAMGIEENIQYF. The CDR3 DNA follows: TGTGCCAGCAGTTTAGCCATGGGGATCGAGGAAAACATTCAGTACTTC.

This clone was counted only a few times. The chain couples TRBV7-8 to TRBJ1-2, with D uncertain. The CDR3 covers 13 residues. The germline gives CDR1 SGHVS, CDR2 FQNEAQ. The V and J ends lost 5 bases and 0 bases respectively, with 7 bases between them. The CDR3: CASSPLTNYGYTF. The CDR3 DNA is TGTGCCAGCAGCCCCCTCACTAACTATGGCTACACCTTC.

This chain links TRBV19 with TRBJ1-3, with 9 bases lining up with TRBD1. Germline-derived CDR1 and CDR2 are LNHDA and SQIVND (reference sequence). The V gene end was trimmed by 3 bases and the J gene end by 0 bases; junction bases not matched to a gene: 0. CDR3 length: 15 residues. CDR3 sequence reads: CASSMGQGSGNTIYF. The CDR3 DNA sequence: TGTGCCAGTAGTATGGGACAGGGCTCTGGAAACACCATATATTTT.

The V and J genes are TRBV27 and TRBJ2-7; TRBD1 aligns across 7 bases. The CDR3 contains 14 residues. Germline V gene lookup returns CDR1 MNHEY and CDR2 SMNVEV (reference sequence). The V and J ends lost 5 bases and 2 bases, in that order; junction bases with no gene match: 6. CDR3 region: CASSPRGQPYEQYF. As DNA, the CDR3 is TGTGCCAGCAGTCCCCGGGGACAGCCCTACGAGCAGTACTTC.

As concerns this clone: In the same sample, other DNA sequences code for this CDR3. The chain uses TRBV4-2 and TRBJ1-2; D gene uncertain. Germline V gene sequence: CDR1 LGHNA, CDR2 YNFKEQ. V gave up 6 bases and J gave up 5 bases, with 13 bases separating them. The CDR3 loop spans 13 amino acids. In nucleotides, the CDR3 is TGTGCCAGCAGTCAGGACGCGGATTATGGCTACACCTTC. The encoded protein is CASSQDADYGYTF.

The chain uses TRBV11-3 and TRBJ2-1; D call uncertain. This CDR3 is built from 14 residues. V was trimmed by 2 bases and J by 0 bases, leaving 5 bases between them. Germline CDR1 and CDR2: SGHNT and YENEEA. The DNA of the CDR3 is TGTGCCAGCAGCTTACTGAGCTCCTACAATGAGCAGTTCTTC. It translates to CASSLLSSYNEQFF.

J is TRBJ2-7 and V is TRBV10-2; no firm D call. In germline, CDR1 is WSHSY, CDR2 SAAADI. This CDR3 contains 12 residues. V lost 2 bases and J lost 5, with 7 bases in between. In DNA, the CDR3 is TGCGCCAGCAGTGAGCCCTTTAACGAGCAGTACTTC. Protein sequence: CASSEPFNEQYF.

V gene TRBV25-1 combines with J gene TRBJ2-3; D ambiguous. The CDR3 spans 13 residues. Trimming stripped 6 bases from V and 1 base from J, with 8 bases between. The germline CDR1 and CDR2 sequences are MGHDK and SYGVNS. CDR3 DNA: TGTGCCAGCAGGTCTTGGGGCACAGATACGCAGTATTTT. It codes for CASRSWGTDTQYF.

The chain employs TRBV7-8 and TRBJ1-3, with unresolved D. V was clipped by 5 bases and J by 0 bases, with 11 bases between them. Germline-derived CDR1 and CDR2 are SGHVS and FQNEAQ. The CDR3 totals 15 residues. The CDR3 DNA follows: TGTGCCAGCAGCCCCCGGGTCGGCTCTGGAAACACCATATATTTT. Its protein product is CASSPRVGSGNTIYF.

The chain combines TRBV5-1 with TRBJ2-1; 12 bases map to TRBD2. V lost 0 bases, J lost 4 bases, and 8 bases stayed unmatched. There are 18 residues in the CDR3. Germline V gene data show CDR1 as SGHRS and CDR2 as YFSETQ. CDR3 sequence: CASSLGSLAGGPYNEQFF. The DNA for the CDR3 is TGCGCCAGCAGCTTGGGGTCACTAGCGGGAGGCCCGTACAATGAGCAGTTCTTC.

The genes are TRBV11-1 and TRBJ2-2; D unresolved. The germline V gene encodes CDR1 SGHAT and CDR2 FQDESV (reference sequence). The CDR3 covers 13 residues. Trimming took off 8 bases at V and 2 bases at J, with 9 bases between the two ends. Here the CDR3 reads CASLRANTGELFF. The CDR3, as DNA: TGTGCCAGCCTCAGAGCTAACACCGGGGAGCTGTTTTTT.

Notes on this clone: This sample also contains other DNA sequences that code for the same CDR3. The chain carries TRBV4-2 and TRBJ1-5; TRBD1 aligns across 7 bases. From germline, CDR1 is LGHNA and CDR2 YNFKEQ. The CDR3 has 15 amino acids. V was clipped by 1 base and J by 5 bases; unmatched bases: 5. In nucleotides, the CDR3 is TGTGCCAGCAGCCAAGGTGGGACAGCTCATCAGCCCCAGCATTTT. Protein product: CASSQGGTAHQPQHF.

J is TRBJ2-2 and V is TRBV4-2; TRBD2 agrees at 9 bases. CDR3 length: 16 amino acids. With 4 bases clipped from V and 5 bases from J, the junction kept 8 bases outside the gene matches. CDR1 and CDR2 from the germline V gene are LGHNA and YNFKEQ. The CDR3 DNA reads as TGTGCCAGCAGCCCAGCCCGGACTAGCGCGACCGGGGAGCTGTTTTTT. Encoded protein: CASSPARTSATGELFF.

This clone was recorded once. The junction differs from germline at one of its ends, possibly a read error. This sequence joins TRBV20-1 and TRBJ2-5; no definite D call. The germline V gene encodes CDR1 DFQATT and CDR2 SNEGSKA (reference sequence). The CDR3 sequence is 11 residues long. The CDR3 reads CSARVSETQYF. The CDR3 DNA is TGCAGTGCAAGAGTCTCGGAGACCCAGTACTTC.

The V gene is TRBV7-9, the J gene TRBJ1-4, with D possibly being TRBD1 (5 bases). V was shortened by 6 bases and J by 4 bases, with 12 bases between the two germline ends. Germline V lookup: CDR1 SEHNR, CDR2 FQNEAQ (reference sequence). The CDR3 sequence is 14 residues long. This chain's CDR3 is CASRRDGLNEKLFF. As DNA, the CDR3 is TGTGCCAGCAGACGGGACGGACTTAATGAAAAACTGTTTTTT.

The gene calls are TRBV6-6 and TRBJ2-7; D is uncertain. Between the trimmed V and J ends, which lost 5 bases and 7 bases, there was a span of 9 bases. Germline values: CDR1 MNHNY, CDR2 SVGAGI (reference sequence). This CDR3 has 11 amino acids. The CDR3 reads CASSMAQEQYF. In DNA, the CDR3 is TGTGCCAGCAGTATGGCGCAAGAGCAGTACTTC.

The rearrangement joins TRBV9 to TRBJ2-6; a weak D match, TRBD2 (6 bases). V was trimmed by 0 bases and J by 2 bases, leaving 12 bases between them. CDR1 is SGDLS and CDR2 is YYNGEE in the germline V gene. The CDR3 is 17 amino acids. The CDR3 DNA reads TGTGCCAGCAGCGTAGACCCCGGAGGGGCTGGGGCCAACGTCCTGACTTTC. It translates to CASSVDPGGAGANVLTF.

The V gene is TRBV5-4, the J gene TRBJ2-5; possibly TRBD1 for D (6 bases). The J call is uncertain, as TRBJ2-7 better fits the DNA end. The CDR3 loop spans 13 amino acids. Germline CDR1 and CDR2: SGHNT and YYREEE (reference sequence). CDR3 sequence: CASSLEDSYEQYF. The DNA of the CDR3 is TGTGCCAGCAGCTTGGAGGACAGTTACGAGCAGTACTTC.

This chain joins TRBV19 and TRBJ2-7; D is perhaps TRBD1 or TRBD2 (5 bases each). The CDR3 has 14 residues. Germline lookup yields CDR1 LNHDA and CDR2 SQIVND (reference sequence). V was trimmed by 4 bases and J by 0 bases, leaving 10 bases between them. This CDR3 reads CASSRGESSYEQYF. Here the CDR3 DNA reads TGTGCCAGTAGTAGAGGGGAATCCTCCTACGAGCAGTACTTC.

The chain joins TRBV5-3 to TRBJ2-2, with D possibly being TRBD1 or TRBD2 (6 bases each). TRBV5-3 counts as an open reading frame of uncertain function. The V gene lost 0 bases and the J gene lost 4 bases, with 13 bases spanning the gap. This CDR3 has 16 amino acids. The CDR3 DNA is TGTGCCAGAAGCTTGGCCCGGGGGCGCGGCACCGGGGAGCTGTTTTTT. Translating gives CARSLARGRGTGELFF.

In nucleotides, the CDR3 is TGCGCCAGCAGCTGGGGGGACAGAGACACCGGGGAGCTGTTTTTT. It specifies CASSWGDRDTGELFF. The rearrangement links TRBV5-1 to TRBJ2-2; D may be TRBD1 (7 bases). CDR3 size: 15 residues. Trimming took 3 bases from V and 3 from J, leaving 12 bases between them. Germline CDR1 is SGHRS and CDR2 is YFSETQ.

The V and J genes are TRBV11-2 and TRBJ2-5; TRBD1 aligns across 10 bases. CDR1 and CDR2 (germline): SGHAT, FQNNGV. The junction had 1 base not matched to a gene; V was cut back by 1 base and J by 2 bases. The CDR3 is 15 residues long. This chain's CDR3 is CASSLGDRGQETQYF. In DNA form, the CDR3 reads TGTGCCAGCAGCTTAGGGGACAGGGGACAAGAGACCCAGTACTTC.

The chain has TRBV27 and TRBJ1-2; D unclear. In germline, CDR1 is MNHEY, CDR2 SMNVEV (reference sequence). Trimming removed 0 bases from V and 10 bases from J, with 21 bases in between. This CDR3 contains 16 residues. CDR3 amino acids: CASSLSPRTGRDVYTF. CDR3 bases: TGTGCCAGCAGTTTATCTCCTAGGACCGGGAGAGATGTCTACACCTTC.